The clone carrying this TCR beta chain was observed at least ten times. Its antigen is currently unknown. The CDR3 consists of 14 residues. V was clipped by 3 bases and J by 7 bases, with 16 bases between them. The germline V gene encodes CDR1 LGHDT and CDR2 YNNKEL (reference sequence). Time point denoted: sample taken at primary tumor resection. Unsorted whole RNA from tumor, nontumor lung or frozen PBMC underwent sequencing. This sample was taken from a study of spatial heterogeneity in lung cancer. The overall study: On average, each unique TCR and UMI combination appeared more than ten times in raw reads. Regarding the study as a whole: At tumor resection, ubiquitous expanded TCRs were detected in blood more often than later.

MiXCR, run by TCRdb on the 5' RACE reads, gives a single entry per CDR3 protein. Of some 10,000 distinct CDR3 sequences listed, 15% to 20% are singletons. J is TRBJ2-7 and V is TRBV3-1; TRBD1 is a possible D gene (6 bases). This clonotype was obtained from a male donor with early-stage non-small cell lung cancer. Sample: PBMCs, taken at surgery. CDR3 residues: CASSHFKGVFEQYF. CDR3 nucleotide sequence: TGTGCCAGCAGCCATTTCAAGGGGGTTTTTGAGCAGTACTTC.